This T cell receptor (beta chain) emerged from a study of blood T cell repertoires in COVID-19. On the study more broadly: Specimens from acute and convalescent COVID-19 originated in the United States, Italy and Spain.

Enrolled through a virtual design, the participants were between roughly 18 and 100 years of age and came from under 30 US areas. Symptom resolution, clearance, or two negative PCRs marked donors in Cohort 3 as recovered. CDR3 size: 15 residues. CDR1 and CDR2 (germline): LNHDA, SQIVND (reference sequence). The ends lost 1 base at V and 6 bases at J; junction bases unmatched: 6. Under the authors' procedure: Amplification with reference gene primers provided the estimates of nucleated cell counts. Clones were read by immunoSEQ multiplex PCR, and TCRdb kept only the in-frame ones, dropping some. V, J and clone size are taken as reported in that table, and D and trimming were inferred from the DNA itself. The table has hundreds of thousands of clones, around nine tenths seen once.

Sequencing was carried out using PBMCs or T cells enriched from blood (not recorded which). The chain links TRBV19 to TRBJ1-2; 9 nucleotides line up with TRBD1. This clonotype was obtained from a woman aged 50 to 60 who had recovered from COVID-19. This CDR3 reads CASSIGQGGTHGYTF. The CDR3 nucleotides are TGTGCCAGTAGTATAGGACAGGGGGGCACTCATGGCTACACCTTC.